This T cell receptor (beta chain) is drawn from a study of cytomegalovirus exposure and HLA in healthy donors. With 60 Vbeta and 13 Jbeta primers, the PCR was carried out. TCRdb's copy holds only in-frame clones and misses some; the assay was immunoSEQ multiplex PCR. The data contain about 130,000 clones, roughly 74% of them singletons. For this clone: The antigen remains undetermined.

The germline gives CDR1 LNHDA, CDR2 SQIVND (reference sequence). Trimming pared 7 bases from V and 6 bases from J, leaving 19 bases between. This CDR3 comprises 14 residues. General study points: Three CMV-associated chains proved CMV antigen-specific in vitro.

The clonotype comes from a man aged 40-49 years in good health and CMV-seronegative. This chain links TRBV19 with TRBJ2-7; the D is unclear. Specimen: PBMCs. As DNA, the CDR3 is TGTGCCAGTACCCCCCCCGGGTCTCCCACCGAGCAGTACTTC. Translating gives CASTPPGSPTEQYF.